The sequence of this T cell receptor beta chain was determined in a study of shared clonotypes between healthy human individuals. Study conclusions and caveats: Naive CD4 clonotypes were shared across a few donors at about 5%. Only blood samples were collected, and tissue repertoires likely differ.

V was clipped by 3 bases and J by 0 bases, with 10 bases between them. CDR3 size: 15 residues. Germline CDR1 SGHTA, CDR2 FQGNSA. The study ran the assay at deep level. Measured with immunoSEQ multiplex PCR; TCRdb has only the in-frame clones, and not every one. The sample yields millions of clones, more than 80% seen once. Details on this clone: The antigen is not known.

The sequencing sample was made of naive CD4+ T cells sorted from blood. The sample's subset: CD45RA+ positively selected. The clonotype was recovered from a man aged 18 to 35 in good health. The rearrangement joins TRBV7-2 to TRBJ2-3; the D gene is possibly TRBD2 (5 bases). The CDR3 spells CASSFDGISTDTQYF. The CDR3 nucleotides are TGTGCCAGCAGCTTTGACGGGATTAGCACAGATACGCAGTATTTT. The full variable domain, rest sourced from reference TRBV7-2 and TRBJ2-3, is GAGVSQSPSNKVTEKGKDVELRCDPISGHTALYWYRQSLGQGLEFLIYFQGNSAPDKSGLPSDRFSAERTGGSVSTLTIQRTQQEDSAVYLCASSFDGISTDTQYFGPGTRLTVL.